This passage covers 8 T cell receptor beta chains from one sample sequenced in a study of CD8+ T cells in alopecia areata. Treatment specified: oral pan-JAK inhibitor, 5-10 mg twice daily. RNA was extracted and reverse transcribed into cDNA as the sequencing template. TCRdb's copy holds only in-frame clones and misses some; the assay was immunoSEQ multiplex PCR. The sample shows about 190,000 clones, 45% to 75% of them seen only once. The source was CD4+ T cells sorted from blood, collected at week 4, from a patient treated with tofacitinib. The receptors originated from a human donor with alopecia areata.

This clone was detected a few times. The chain joins TRBV19 to TRBJ2-1; 7 bases match TRBD1. Germline-derived CDR1 and CDR2 are LNHDA and SQIVND (reference sequence). The CDR3 spans 16 residues. V lost 4 bases to trimming and J lost 0 bases; unmatched junction nucleotides: 6. This chain's CDR3 is CASSKSGGTSYNEQFF. DNA of the CDR3: TGTGCCAGTAGTAAATCAGGGGGAACCTCCTACAATGAGCAGTTCTTC.

This chain uses TRBV29-1 with TRBJ2-2; the D gene could be TRBD1 or TRBD2 (5 bases each). Germline assignment: CDR1 SQVTM and CDR2 ANQGSEA. This CDR3 comprises 14 residues. Trimming cost V 3 bases and J 4 bases, with 12 bases left between them. CDR3 region: CSVEGTPGTGELFF. CDR3 DNA: TGCAGCGTTGAGGGGACCCCGGGCACCGGGGAGCTGTTTTTT.

This chain connects TRBV19 to TRBJ1-2; no definite D call. Trimming stripped 3 bases from V and 1 base from J, with 6 bases between. This CDR3 has 13 amino acids. Germline-derived CDR1 and CDR2 are LNHDA and SQIVND (reference sequence). CDR3 protein: CASSMKGNYGYTF. The CDR3 DNA reads as TGTGCCAGTAGTATGAAGGGTAACTATGGCTACACCTTC.

The V call is TRBV2, the J call TRBJ1-2; the D is unclear. Germline CDR1 SNHLY, CDR2 FYNNEI. V shed 5 bases and J shed 4 bases, with 11 bases lying between them. The CDR3 has 13 amino acids. The DNA for the CDR3 is TGTGCCAGCAGTCTTCAGACTGGCTATGGCTACACCTTC. It codes for CASSLQTGYGYTF.

Notes on this clone: Distinct nucleotide sequences in the sample also encode this CDR3. The chain is built from TRBV29-1 and TRBJ2-5; 8 bases align to TRBD1. Germline trimming cut 3 bases from V and 5 bases from J; bases unmatched to any gene: 2. This CDR3 has 12 amino acids. Germline lookup yields CDR1 SQVTM and CDR2 ANQGSEA. CDR3 in DNA: TGCAGCGTTGACAGGGGGCGGGAGACCCAGTACTTC. Amino acid sequence: CSVDRGRETQYF. The variable domain in full, with the rest retrieved from reference TRBV29-1 and TRBJ2-5, is SAVISQKPSRDICQRGTSLTIQCQVDSQVTMMFWYRQQPGQSLTLIATANQGSEATYESGFVIDKFPISRPNLTFSTLTVSNMSPEDSSIYLCSVDRGRETQYFGPGTRLLVL.

This chain connects TRBV7-8 to TRBJ2-2, with 8 positions matching TRBD2. This CDR3 comprises 16 residues. Germline assignment: CDR1 SGHVS and CDR2 FQNEAQ. V lost 1 base to trimming and J lost 4 bases; unmatched junction nucleotides: 5. The CDR3 DNA sequence: TGTGCCAGCAGCTTAGGCCTAGCGGGCCGCACCGGGGAGCTGTTTTTT. Protein sequence: CASSLGLAGRTGELFF.

The chain is built from TRBV11-3 and TRBJ2-2; D call uncertain. The CDR3 has 13 amino acids. CDR1 is SGHNT, CDR2 YENEEA, per germline. Trimming shortened V by 0 bases and J by 5 bases, and 4 bases separated the two germline ends. In nucleotides, the CDR3 is TGTGCCAGCAGCTTAGATCAGACCGGGGAGCTGTTTTTT. Translation gives CASSLDQTGELFF.

V usage is TRBV13 and J usage is TRBJ2-3; D is ambiguous. Germline lookup yields CDR1 PRHDT and CDR2 FYEKMQ (reference sequence). The CDR3 has 12 amino acids. V was pared by 4 bases and J by 10 bases, with 12 bases between. The CDR3 coding sequence is TGTGCCAGCAGCTCTAGACCACTCTCGCAGTATTTT. Its translation: CASSSRPLSQYF.